One and the same sample provided the 10 T cell receptor beta chains below, sequenced in a study of cytomegalovirus exposure and HLA in healthy donors. Amplification used 60 Vbeta primers and 13 Jbeta primers. Sequencing used immunoSEQ multiplex PCR; TCRdb keeps in-frame clones, though not all of them. The sample shows about 200,000 clones, roughly three quarters of them seen only once. The material sequenced was PBMCs. Receptors were obtained from a male donor in good health and CMV-seropositive.

The table lists this clone with a count of one. The chain links TRBV27 to TRBJ1-2; weak D call: TRBD1 (5 bases). V was clipped by 0 bases and J by 8 bases, with 10 bases between them. The CDR3 consists of 13 residues. Germline CDR1 is MNHEY and CDR2 is SMNVEV (reference sequence). CDR3 nucleotide sequence: TGTGCCAGCAGTTTATCCGAAGGGGAAGGCTACACCTTC. Translating it yields CASSLSEGEGYTF.

A word on this clone: The same CDR3 can be traced to other DNA sequences in this sample. This chain uses TRBV7-2 with TRBJ1-5; D is perhaps TRBD1 (5 bases). Germline V lookup: CDR1 SGHTA, CDR2 FQGNSA. V was shortened by 3 bases and J by 5 bases, with 8 bases between the two germline ends. The CDR3 has 13 residues. CDR3 sequence (DNA): TGTGCCAGCAGCTTTAGGGGCGATCAGCCCCAGCATTTT. Residues: CASSFRGDQPQHF.

The gene calls are TRBV6-5 and TRBJ2-1; D perhaps matches TRBD2 (7 bases). With 6 bases removed from V and 10 bases from J, the gap between germline ends came to 13 bases. The CDR3 has 12 residues. Germline lookup yields CDR1 MNHEY and CDR2 SVGAGI. CDR3 sequence (DNA): TGTGCCAGCAGCCGCGGGGGCCGAGAGCAGTTCTTC. Amino acid sequence: CASSRGGREQFF.

The J gene is TRBJ1-2, the V gene TRBV6-1, with 7 bases aligning to TRBD1. J gave up 5 bases and V 6 bases, and 9 bases lay outside the gene matches. The germline V gene has CDR1 MNHNS and CDR2 SASEGT. There are 14 residues in the CDR3. The CDR3, as DNA: TGTGCCAGCAGCCCTGACAGGGTGGGGTATGGCTACACCTTC. As protein: CASSPDRVGYGYTF.

V usage is TRBV18 and J usage is TRBJ2-5, with D possibly being TRBD1 (6 bases). Germline-derived CDR1 and CDR2 are KGHSH and LQKENI. CDR3 length: 15 residues. Trimming cost V 1 base and J 5 bases, with 14 bases left between them. CDR3 nucleotides: TGTGCCAGCTCACCACACCAGGGGACGATGGAGACCCAGTACTTC. Translation: CASSPHQGTMETQYF.

The V and J genes are TRBV21-1 and TRBJ2-5; TRBD2 reflects the table's D call only, with no check against the DNA. TRBV21-1 is listed as a pseudogene. The CDR3 is 14 amino acids. The CDR3 nucleotides are TGTGCCAGCAGCACTTGGACTAGTGGGGAGACCCAGTACTTC. Its protein is CASSTWTSGETQYF.

V and J are TRBV7-2 and TRBJ1-1; D uncertain. The V end was cut by 5 bases, the J end by 7 bases, with 17 bases between. The CDR3 consists of 14 residues. Per the germline V gene, CDR1 is SGHTA and CDR2 is FQGNSA. The CDR3 reads CASSPRSSEFEAFF. In nucleotides, the CDR3 is TGTGCCAGCAGCCCTAGGTCGTCCGAGTTTGAAGCTTTCTTT. Supplemented by reference TRBV7-2 and TRBJ1-1, the full variable domain reads GAGVSQSPSNKVTEKGKDVELRCDPISGHTALYWYRQSLGQGLEFLIYFQGNSAPDKSGLPSDRFSAERTGGSVSTLTIQRTQQEDSAVYLCASSPRSSEFEAFFGQGTRLTVV.

The rearrangement links TRBV4-3 to TRBJ1-5; 7 nucleotides match TRBD1. The CDR3 extends over 16 amino acids. Trimming cost V 0 bases and J 3 bases; bases outside gene matches: 5. Germline CDR1 reads LGHNA; CDR2 reads YSLEER. The CDR3 loop is CASSQDQGENNQPQHF. The DNA of the CDR3 is TGCGCCAGCAGCCAAGACCAGGGGGAGAACAATCAGCCCCAGCATTTT.

This rearrangement joins TRBV5-6 to TRBJ2-5; D is undetermined. Germline values: CDR1 SGHDT, CDR2 YYEEEE. The CDR3 covers 14 residues. Trimming shortened V by 0 bases and J by 3 bases, and 9 bases separated the two germline ends. The CDR3 DNA reads TGTGCCAGCAGCTTGGGTCCAGGAAAAGAGACCCAGTACTTC. Protein sequence: CASSLGPGKETQYF.

The rearrangement links TRBV11-2 to TRBJ2-2, with D perhaps TRBD1 (6 bases). The CDR3 has 15 residues. Per germline, CDR1 SGHAT and CDR2 FQNNGV. V was clipped by 0 bases and J by 6 bases, with 11 bases between them. The CDR3: CASSLDQGLAGELFF. The CDR3 DNA sequence: TGTGCCAGCAGCTTAGATCAGGGGCTAGCCGGGGAGCTGTTTTTT. Full variable domain (outside the CDR3, taken from reference TRBV11-2 and TRBJ2-2): EAGVAQSPRYKIIEKRQSVAFWCNPISGHATLYWYQQILGQGPKLLIQFQNNGVVDDSQLPKDRFSAERLKGVDSTLKIQPAKLEDSAVYLCASSLDQGLAGELFFGEGSRLTVL.